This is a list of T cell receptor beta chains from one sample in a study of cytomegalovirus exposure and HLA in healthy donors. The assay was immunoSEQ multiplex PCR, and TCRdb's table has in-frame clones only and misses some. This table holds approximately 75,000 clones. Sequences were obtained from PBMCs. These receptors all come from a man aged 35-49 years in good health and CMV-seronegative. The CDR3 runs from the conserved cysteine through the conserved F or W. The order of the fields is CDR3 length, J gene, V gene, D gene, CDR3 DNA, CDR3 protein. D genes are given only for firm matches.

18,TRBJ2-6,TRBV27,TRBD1,TGTGCCAGCAAGAAGCTCGGGACAGGGAGGTCTGGGGCCAACGTCCTGACTTTC,CASKKLGTGRSGANVLTF
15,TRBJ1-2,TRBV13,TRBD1,TGTGCCAGCAGCTTCGACAGGGTTGGTGGCTATGGCTACACCTTC,CASSFDRVGGYGYTF
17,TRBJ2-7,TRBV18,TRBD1,TGTGCCAGCTCATACGGAACCGGGACAGCAAGCTCCTACGAGCAGTACTTC,CASSYGTGTASSYEQYF
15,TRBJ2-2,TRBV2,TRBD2,TGTGCCAGCATCGGGAGCGGGGCAGACACCGGGGAGCTGTTTTTT,CASIGSGADTGELFF
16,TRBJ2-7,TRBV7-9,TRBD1,TGTGCCAGCAGCCATCGGGGGACAGGGCATAAGTACGAGCAGTACTTC,CASSHRGTGHKYEQYF
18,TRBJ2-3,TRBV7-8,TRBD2,TGTGCCAGCAGCACCTCCCGGACAGCGGGGGGGCCTTTCGATACGCAGTATTTT,CASSTSRTAGGPFDTQYF
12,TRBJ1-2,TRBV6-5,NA,TGTGCCAGCTCACAGGGCTTTAATGGCTACACCTTC,CASSQGFNGYTF
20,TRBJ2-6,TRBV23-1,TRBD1,TGCGCCAGCAGTCAATCGGACAGGGATCATGAAACCTCTGGGGCCAACGTCCTGACTTTC,CASSQSDRDHETSGANVLTF
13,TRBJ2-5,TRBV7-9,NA,TGTGCCAGCAGCTTAAACCGGGGAGAGACCCAGTACTTC,CASSLNRGETQYF
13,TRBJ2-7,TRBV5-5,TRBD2,TGTGCCAGCAGCTTGGCCGGGGGGAACGAGCAGTACTTC,CASSLAGGNEQYF
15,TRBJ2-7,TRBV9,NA,TGTGCCAGCAGTGAGGGACTCTTAGCGATGTACGAGCAGTACTTC,CASSEGLLAMYEQYF
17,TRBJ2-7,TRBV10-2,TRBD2,TGCGCCAGCAGTGGGACAGGGACTAGCGGGCTCTCCTACGAGCAGTACTTC,CASSGTGTSGLSYEQYF
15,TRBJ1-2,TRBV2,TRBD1,TGTGCCAGCAGTGTAACCCAGGGACAGCCAGGTGGCTACACCTTC,CASSVTQGQPGGYTF
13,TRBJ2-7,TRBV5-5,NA,TGTGCCAGCAGCCGGATGGGGGGCTACGAGCAGTACTTC,CASSRMGGYEQYF
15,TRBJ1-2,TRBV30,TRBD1,TGTGCCTGGATCAATAGTCCGGGACAGGGAAATGGCTACACCTTC,CAWINSPGQGNGYTF
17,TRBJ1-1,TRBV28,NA,TGTGCCAGCAGTCCAATCTCCCTAGGGAGGTGGAACACTGAAGCTTTCTTT,CASSPISLGRWNTEAFF
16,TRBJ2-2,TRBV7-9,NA,TGTGCCAGCAGCCAGACGCAGGGACTCGCCGTCGGGGAGCTGTTTTTT,CASSQTQGLAVGELFF